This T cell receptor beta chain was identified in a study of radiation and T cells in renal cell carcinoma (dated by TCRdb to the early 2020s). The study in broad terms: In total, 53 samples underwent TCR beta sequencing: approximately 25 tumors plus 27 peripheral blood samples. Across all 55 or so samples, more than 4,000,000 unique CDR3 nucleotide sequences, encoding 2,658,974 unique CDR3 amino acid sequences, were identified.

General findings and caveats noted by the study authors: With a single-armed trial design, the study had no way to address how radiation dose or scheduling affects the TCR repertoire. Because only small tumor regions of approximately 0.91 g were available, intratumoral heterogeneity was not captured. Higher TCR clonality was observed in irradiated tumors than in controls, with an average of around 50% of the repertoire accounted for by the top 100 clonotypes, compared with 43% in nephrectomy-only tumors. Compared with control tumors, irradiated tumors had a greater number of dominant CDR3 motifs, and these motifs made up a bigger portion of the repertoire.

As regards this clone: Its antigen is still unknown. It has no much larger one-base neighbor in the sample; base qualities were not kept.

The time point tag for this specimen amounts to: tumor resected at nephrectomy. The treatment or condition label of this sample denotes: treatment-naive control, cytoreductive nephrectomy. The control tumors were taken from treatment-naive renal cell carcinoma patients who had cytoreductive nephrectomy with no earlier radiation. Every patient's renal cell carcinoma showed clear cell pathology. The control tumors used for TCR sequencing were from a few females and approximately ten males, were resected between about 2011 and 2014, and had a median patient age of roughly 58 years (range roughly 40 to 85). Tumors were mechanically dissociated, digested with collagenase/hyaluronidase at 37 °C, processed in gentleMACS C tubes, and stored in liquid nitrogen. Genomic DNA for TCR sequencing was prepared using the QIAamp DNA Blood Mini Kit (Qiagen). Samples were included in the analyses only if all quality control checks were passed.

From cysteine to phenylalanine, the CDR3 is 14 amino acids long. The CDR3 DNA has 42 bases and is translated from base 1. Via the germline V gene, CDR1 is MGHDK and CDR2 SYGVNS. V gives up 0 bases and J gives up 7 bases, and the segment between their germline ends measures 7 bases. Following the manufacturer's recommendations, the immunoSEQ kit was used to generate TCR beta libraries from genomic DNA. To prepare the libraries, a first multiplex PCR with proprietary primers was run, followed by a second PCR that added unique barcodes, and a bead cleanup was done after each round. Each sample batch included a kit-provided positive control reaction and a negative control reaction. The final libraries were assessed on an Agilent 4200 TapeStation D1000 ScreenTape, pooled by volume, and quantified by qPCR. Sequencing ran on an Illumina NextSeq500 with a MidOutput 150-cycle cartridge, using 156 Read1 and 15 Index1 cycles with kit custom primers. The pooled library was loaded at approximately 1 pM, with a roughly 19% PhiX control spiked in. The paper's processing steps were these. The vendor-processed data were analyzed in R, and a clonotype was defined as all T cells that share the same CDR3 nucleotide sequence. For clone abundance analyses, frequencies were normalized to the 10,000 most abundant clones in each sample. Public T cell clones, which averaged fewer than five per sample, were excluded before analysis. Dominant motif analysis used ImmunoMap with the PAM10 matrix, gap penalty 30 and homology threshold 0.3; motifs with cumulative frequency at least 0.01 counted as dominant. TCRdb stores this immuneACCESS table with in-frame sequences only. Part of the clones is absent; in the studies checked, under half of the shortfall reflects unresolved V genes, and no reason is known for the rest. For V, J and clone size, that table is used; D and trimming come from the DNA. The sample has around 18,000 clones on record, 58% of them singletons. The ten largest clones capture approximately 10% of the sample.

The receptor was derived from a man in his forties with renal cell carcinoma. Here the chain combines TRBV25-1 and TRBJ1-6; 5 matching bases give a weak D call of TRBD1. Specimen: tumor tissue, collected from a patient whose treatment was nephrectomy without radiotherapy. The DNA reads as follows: TGTGCCAGCAGTGAATATGCAGGGAATTCACCCCTCCACTTT. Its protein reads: CASSEYAGNSPLHF. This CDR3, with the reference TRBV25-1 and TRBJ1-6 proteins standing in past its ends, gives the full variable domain EADIYQTPRYLVIGTGKKITLECSQTMGHDKMYWYQQDPGMELHLIHYSYGVNSTEKGDLSSESTVSRIRTEHFPLTLESARPSHTSQYLCASSEYAGNSPLHFGNGTRLTVT.